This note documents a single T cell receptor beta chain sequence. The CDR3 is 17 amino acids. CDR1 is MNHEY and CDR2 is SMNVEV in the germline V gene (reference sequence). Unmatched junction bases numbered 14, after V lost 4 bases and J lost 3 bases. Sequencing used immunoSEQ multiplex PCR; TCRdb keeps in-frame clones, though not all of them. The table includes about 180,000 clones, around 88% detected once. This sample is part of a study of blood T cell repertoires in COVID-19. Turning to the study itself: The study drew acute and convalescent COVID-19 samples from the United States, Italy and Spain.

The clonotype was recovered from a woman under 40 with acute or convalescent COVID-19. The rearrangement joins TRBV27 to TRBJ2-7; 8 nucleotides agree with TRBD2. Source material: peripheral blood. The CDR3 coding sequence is TGTGCCAGCAGTTCGGGGACTAGGGGCCCCACCGTCTACGAGCAGTACTTC. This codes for CASSSGTRGPTVYEQYF.